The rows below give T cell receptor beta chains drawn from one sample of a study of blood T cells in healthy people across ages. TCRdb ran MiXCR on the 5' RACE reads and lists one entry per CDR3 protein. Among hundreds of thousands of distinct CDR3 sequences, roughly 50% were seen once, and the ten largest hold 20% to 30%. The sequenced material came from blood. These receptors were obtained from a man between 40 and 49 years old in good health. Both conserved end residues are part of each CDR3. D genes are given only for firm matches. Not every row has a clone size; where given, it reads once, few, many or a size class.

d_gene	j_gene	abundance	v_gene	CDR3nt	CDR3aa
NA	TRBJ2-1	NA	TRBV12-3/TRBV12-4	TGTGCCAGCAGTCCCCCCGGAGCCCAGGGTGTCAGGGAGCAGTTCTTC	CASSPPGAQGVREQFF
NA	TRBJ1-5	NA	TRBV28	TGTGCCAGCAGTCCACGGGGGGGCCTTAGGGCCCAGCATTTT	CASSPRGGLRAQHF
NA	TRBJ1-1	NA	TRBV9	TGTGCCAGCAGCCGGACGGGGGGAGGAACTGAAGCTTTCTTT	CASSRTGGGTEAFF
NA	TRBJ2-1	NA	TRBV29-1	TGCAGCGGTGACAGAGACAATGAGCAGTTCTTC	CSGDRDNEQFF
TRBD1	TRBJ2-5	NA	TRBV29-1	TGCAGCGTAAAAGGGACAGGGGAGGAGACCCAGTACTTC	CSVKGTGEETQYF
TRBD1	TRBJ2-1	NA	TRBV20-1	TGCAGTGCTCCCCCCGCAGTAGACAGGGTCTACAATGAGCAGTTCTTC	CSAPPAVDRVYNEQFF
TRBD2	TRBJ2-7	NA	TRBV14	TGTGCCAGCAGCCCGGGACTAGTTTTCCACGAGCAGTACTTC	CASSPGLVFHEQYF
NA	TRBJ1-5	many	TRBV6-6	TGTGCCAGCAACCGGGGGAGTAGCAATCAGCCCCAGCATTTT	CASNRGSSNQPQHF
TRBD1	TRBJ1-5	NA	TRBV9	TGTGCCAGCGCGCGGGGGACAGGGGATAATCAGCCCCAGCATTTT	CASARGTGDNQPQHF
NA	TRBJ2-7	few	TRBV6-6	TGTGCCAGCAGTCACAAGAGTGAGCAGTACTTC	CASSHKSEQYF
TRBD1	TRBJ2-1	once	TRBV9	TGTGCCAGCAGCGTTAGGGACAGGGGACGAACAAGTGCTTTATACAATGAGCAGTTCTTC	CASSVRDRGRTSALYNEQFF
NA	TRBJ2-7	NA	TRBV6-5	TGTGCCAGCAGTTACGAGGCGGCCAGCTACGAGCAGTACTTC	CASSYEAASYEQYF
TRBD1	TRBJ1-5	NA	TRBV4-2	TGTGCCAGCAGCCAAGATGGGGACAGATTTAGCAATCAGCCCCAGCATTTT	CASSQDGDRFSNQPQHF
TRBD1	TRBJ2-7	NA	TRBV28	TGTGCCAGCAGTCCCAACCGGGACAAGTCCTCTAAGGGGACAGGGTACGAGCAGTACTTC	CASSPNRDKSSKGTGYEQYF
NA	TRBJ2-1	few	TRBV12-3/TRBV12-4	TGTGCCAGCATTCCGGAGGGCTCCTACAATGAGCAGTTCTTC	CASIPEGSYNEQFF
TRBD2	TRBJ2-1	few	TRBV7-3	TGTGCCAGCAGCCCAGAACCTAGCGGGTTCTACAATGAGCAGTTCTTC	CASSPEPSGFYNEQFF
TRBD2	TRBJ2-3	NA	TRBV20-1	TGCAGTGTTACAGCGGGAGAACGCACAGATACGCAGTATTTT	CSVTAGERTDTQYF
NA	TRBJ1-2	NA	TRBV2	TGTGCCAGCACCGCCAGACCCTATGGCTACACCTTC	CASTARPYGYTF
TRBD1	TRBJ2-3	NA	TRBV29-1	TGCAGCGCGAGGGGGACAGCGCAGGCTTACACAGATACGCAGTATTTT	CSARGTAQAYTDTQYF
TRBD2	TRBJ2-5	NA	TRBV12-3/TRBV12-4	TGTGCCAGCAGTTCGGGGACTAGCGGTTTTTACAATGAGCAGTACTTC	CASSSGTSGFYNEQYF
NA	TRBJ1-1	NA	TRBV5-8	TGTGCCAGCACCCGGAGCAGGGGGAACACTGAAGCTTTCTTT	CASTRSRGNTEAFF
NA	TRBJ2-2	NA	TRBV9	TGTGCCAGCAGCGTAGACAGGGTGACCACCGGGGAGCTGTTTTTT	CASSVDRVTTGELFF
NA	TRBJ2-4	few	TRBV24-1	TGTGCCACCAGTGATCTGGGGCACATTCAGTACTTC	CATSDLGHIQYF
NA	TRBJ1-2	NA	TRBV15	TGTGCCACCAGCAGAGTTCCGGCGGCGGGCTACACCTTC	CATSRVPAAGYTF
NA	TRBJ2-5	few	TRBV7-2	TGTGCCAGCAGCCCCACAGGGATCGAGACCCAGTACTTC	CASSPTGIETQYF
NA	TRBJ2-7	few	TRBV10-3	TGTGCCATCCGAGAAGCGAAGGGGAACCCCTACGAGCAGTACTTC	CAIREAKGNPYEQYF
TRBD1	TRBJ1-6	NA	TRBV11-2	TGTGCCAGCAGCCCCCCTCCCGGGACAGGATATTCACCCCTCCACTTT	CASSPPPGTGYSPLHF
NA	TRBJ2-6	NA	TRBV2	TGTGCCAGCATCGGGGGAGCATCCGGGGCCAACGTCCTGACTTTC	CASIGGASGANVLTF
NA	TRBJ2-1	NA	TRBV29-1	TGCAGCGTTTCAGAGAGCTCCTACAATGAGCAGTTCTTC	CSVSESSYNEQFF
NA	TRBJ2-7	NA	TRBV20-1	TGCAGTGCTTCGGACAGCGGGTACGAGCAGTACTTC	CSASDSGYEQYF
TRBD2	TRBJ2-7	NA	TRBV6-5	TGTGCCAGCAGTGAGGGACTAGCGGAGAACTACGAGCAGTACTTC	CASSEGLAENYEQYF
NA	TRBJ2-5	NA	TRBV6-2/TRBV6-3	TGTGCCAGCAGTTACTCGAGGTGGGCGCAAGAGACCCAGTACTTC	CASSYSRWAQETQYF
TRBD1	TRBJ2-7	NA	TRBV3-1	TGTGCCAGCAGCCAACAGCCAGGGGGCTACTACGAGCAGTACTTC	CASSQQPGGYYEQYF
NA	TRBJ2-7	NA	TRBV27	TGTGCCAGCAGCCCCGGGGGTTTAAGGGAGCAGTACTTC	CASSPGGLREQYF
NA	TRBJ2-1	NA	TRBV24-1	TGTGCCACCAGTGATTTGGGTGTCGGGCAGGGGCGATACAATGAGCAGTTCTTC	CATSDLGVGQGRYNEQFF
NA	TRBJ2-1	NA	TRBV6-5	TGTGCCAGCAGCAACGCGGGCGACTACAATGAGCAGTTCTTC	CASSNAGDYNEQFF
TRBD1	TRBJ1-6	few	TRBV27	TGTGCCAGCAGTAGAGAAGGGACAGCCCGCTCCTATAATTCACCCCTCCACTTT	CASSREGTARSYNSPLHF
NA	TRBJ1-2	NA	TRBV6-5	TGTGCCAGCAGTTACGATAATCGGATGGGAAATGGCTACACCTTC	CASSYDNRMGNGYTF
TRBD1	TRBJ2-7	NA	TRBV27	TGTGCCAGCAGTAAACCGGGACAGGGGTTATACGAGCAGTACTTC	CASSKPGQGLYEQYF
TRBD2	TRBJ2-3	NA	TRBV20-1	TGCAGTGCCAGGACTAGCGGGGTTAGCACAGATACGCAGTATTTT	CSARTSGVSTDTQYF
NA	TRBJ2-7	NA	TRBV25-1	TGTGCCAGCAGTGAAAGGGACGGAGTCGGTAACGAGCAGTACTTC	CASSERDGVGNEQYF
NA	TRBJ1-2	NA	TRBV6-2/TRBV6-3	TGTGCCAGCAGTTGGCGCCGTGACCAGGGATACTATGGCTACACCTTC	CASSWRRDQGYYGYTF
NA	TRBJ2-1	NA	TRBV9	TGTGCCAGCAGCTCCCTGACAGGATCCTACAATGAGCAGTTCTTC	CASSSLTGSYNEQFF
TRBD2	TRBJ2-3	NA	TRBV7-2	TGTGCCAGCAGTCCTAGCGGACTAGATACGCAGTATTTT	CASSPSGLDTQYF